Below are 6 T cell receptor gamma chains sequenced from a single sample in a study of gamma-delta chains in newborns, infants, children (dated by TCRdb to between 2018 and 2021). Instrument used: Illumina MiSeq. Clone calls in TCRdb were regenerated from the public reads with CATT, after which identical DNA sequences shared one row. This sample gives 1,300 to 1,500 gamma-chain clones in total; about 3.2% of them show up just once. The ten most abundant clones make up around 40% of the sample. The source material was blood. The receptors come from a child who was a newborn, infant or young child, either healthy, febrile or measles-vaccinated (not recorded which).

Concerning this clone: This likely traces to a read error, being one base from a far larger clone. The chain combines TRGV9 with TRGJP. CDR3 length: 15 amino acids. The germline gives CDR1 GITISATS, CDR2 ISYDGTV (reference sequence). CDR3: CALWEQELGKKIRVF. In DNA form, the CDR3 reads TGTGCCTTGTGGGAGCAAGAGTTGGGCAAAAAAATCAGGGTATTT.

This clone is labeled as medium-sized. The CDR3 DNA is TGTGCCTTGTGGGAGGAAGGCGGGTTGGGCAAAAAAATCAAGGTATTT. Protein: CALWEEGGLGKKIKVF. The genes are TRGV9 and TRGJP. With 2 bases clipped from V and 9 bases from J, the junction kept 7 bases outside the gene matches. The germline V gene encodes CDR1 GITISATS and CDR2 ISYDGTV (reference sequence). The CDR3 loop spans 16 amino acids.

This clone occurred a few times. This sequence is one base from a far larger clone and is likely a read error. Different DNA sequences within this sample yield the same CDR3. This chain connects TRGV9 to TRGJP. The germline CDR1 and CDR2 sequences are GITISATS and ISYDGTV (reference sequence). The CDR3 runs 16 residues. The CDR3 nucleotides read TGTGCCTTGTGGGAGGTGCGGGAGTTAGGCAAAAAAATCAAGGTATTT. Translated, it gives CALWEVRELGKKIKVF.

This clone is judged medium-sized. Since a far larger clone is one base different, this is likely a read error. The chain is built from TRGV9 and TRGJP. Germline-derived CDR1 and CDR2 are GITISATS and ISYDGTV (reference sequence). The CDR3 runs 16 residues. The CDR3 DNA reads TGTGCCTTGTGGGAGGTGCAAGAGTTGGACAAAAAAATCAAGGTATTT. Its protein product is CALWEVQELDKKIKVF.

This clone ranks as large (0.1 to 1%). Additional DNA sequences in this sample encode the identical CDR3. The rearrangement uses TRGV9 and TRGJP. Germline V gene data show CDR1 as GITISATS and CDR2 as ISYDGTV (reference sequence). The CDR3 covers 16 residues. Germline trimming cut 2 bases from V and 6 bases from J; bases unmatched to any gene: 4. The CDR3 is CALWEARELGKKIKVF. The CDR3 coding sequence is TGTGCCTTGTGGGAGGCCCGAGAGTTGGGCAAAAAAATCAAGGTATTT.

By proportion, this clone is large (0.1 to 1%). Different DNA sequences within this sample yield the same CDR3. The V and J genes are TRGV9 and TRGJP. J was trimmed by 5 bases and V by 2 bases; bases with no gene match: 0. The germline gives CDR1 GITISATS, CDR2 ISYDGTV (reference sequence). The CDR3 length is 15 residues. The CDR3 sequence is CALWEEELGKKIKVF. DNA of the CDR3: TGTGCCTTGTGGGAGGAAGAGTTGGGCAAAAAAATCAAGGTATTT.